Below are 30 T cell receptor beta chains sequenced from a single sample in a study of blood T cell repertoires in COVID-19. Repertoires were generated with immunoSEQ multiplex PCR, while TCRdb's copy carries only in-frame clones and drops some. The top ten hold approximately 7% of the sample, which has roughly 48,000 clones, 82% seen once. Sequencing used peripheral blood. Every receptor here comes from a middle-aged man with acute or convalescent COVID-19.

The chain has TRBV4-1 and TRBJ2-2; tentatively, D is TRBD1 (5 bases). This CDR3 comprises 13 residues. Germline CDR1 MGHRA, CDR2 YSYEKL. V was shortened by 2 bases and J by 7 bases, with 8 bases between the two germline ends. The CDR3 here is CASSQQGNGELFF. For the CDR3, the DNA is TGCGCCAGCAGCCAACAGGGTAACGGGGAGCTGTTTTTT.

This rearrangement joins TRBV3-1 (or the pseudogene TRBV3-2) to TRBJ2-6; tentatively, D is TRBD2 (6 bases). Germline CDR1 reads LGHDT; CDR2 reads YNNKEL (reference sequence). CDR3 length equals 19 residues. The V gene lost 4 bases and the J gene lost 0 bases, with 19 bases spanning the gap. CDR3 region: CASSRNGGAGSSGANVLTF. The CDR3 DNA is TGTGCCAGCAGCCGCAACGGAGGGGCCGGCTCCTCTGGGGCCAACGTCCTGACTTTC.

The count of this clone is one. V and J are TRBV9 and TRBJ1-3; D is perhaps TRBD1 (6 bases). The CDR3 length is 16 residues. Germline V lookup: CDR1 SGDLS, CDR2 YYNGEE. The ends were cut back, 4 bases at V and 0 bases at J, with 14 bases in the middle. In DNA form, the CDR3 reads TGTGCCAGCAGCCCCCTGGACAGCACCTCTGGAAACACCATATATTTT. It encodes CASSPLDSTSGNTIYF.

The V gene is TRBV9, the J gene TRBJ1-2; tentatively, D is TRBD1 (5 bases). Deletions cut 2 bases from V and 3 bases from J, with 11 bases between. There are 14 residues in the CDR3. Germline V lookup: CDR1 SGDLS, CDR2 YYNGEE. CDR3 region: CASSVGTYDYGYTF. Here the CDR3 DNA reads TGTGCCAGCAGCGTGGGGACTTATGACTATGGCTACACCTTC. The entire variable domain, with the rest obtained from reference TRBV9 and TRBJ1-2, is as follows: DSGVTQTPKHLITATGQRVTLRCSPRSGDLSVYWYQQSLDQGLQFLIQYYNGEERAKGNILERFSAQQFPDLHSELNLSSLELGDSALYFCASSVGTYDYGYTFGSGTRLTVV.

The chain has TRBV7-6 and TRBJ2-2; D perhaps matches TRBD1 (6 bases). The CDR3 has 17 residues. The V gene lost 5 bases and the J gene lost 6 bases, with 22 bases spanning the gap. The germline V gene has CDR1 SGHVS and CDR2 FNYEAQ. CDR3 region: CASSRLLQGVEAGELFF. The CDR3 DNA reads TGTGCCAGCAGCCGACTACTACAGGGAGTTGAGGCCGGGGAGCTGTTTTTT.

This chain connects TRBV2 to TRBJ2-1; 9 nucleotides agree with TRBD1. This CDR3 is built from 15 residues. Germline V lookup: CDR1 SNHLY, CDR2 FYNNEI. Germline trimming cut 3 bases from V and 8 bases from J; bases unmatched to any gene: 8. The CDR3 DNA sequence: TGTGCCAGCAGTGATATTGGGACAGGGTTTGATGAGCAGTTCTTC. Residues: CASSDIGTGFDEQFF.

The chain recombines TRBV5-8 with TRBJ1-6, with 7 bases fitting TRBD1. V was pared by 0 bases and J by 7 bases, with 1 base of the junction left unmatched. The CDR3 is 14 amino acids. Germline V gene sequence: CDR1 SGHTS, CDR2 YDEGEE. This chain's CDR3 is CASSLARGNSPLHF. In DNA form, the CDR3 reads TGTGCCAGCAGCTTGGCCAGGGGGAATTCACCCCTCCACTTT.

The chain employs TRBV20-1 and TRBJ2-5, with no clear D. This CDR3 comprises 10 residues. Germline V gives CDR1 DFQATT, CDR2 SNEGSKA (reference sequence). V was pared by 6 bases and J by 3 bases, with 5 bases between. The CDR3 coding sequence is TGCAGTGCCCAGAAAGAGACCCAGTACTTC. It translates to CSAQKETQYF.

The rearrangement uses TRBV24-1 and TRBJ1-2; possibly TRBD1 for D (6 bases). Trimming took 1 base from V and 5 from J, leaving 10 bases between them. This CDR3 contains 14 residues. Germline V gene lookup returns CDR1 KGHDR and CDR2 SFDVKD. CDR3 DNA: TGTGCCACCAGTGATTTCAGGGGCATGTATGGCTACACCTTC. Its protein product is CATSDFRGMYGYTF.

The chain has TRBV7-2 and TRBJ2-3, with no clear D. Germline V lookup: CDR1 SGHTA, CDR2 FQGNSA. CDR3 length equals 12 residues. Trimming stripped 5 bases from V and 3 bases from J, with 6 bases between. CDR3 DNA sequence: TGTGCCAGCAGCACGCGGACAGATACGCAGTATTTT. Amino acid sequence: CASSTRTDTQYF.

V usage is TRBV19 and J usage is TRBJ2-2; tentative D call: TRBD2 (6 bases). With 3 bases removed from V and 3 bases from J, the gap between germline ends came to 11 bases. Germline values: CDR1 LNHDA, CDR2 SQIVND (reference sequence). The CDR3 extends over 15 amino acids. CDR3 nucleotides: TGTGCCAGTAGTATTGGTGGAGGGTACACCGGGGAGCTGTTTTTT. Its translation is CASSIGGGYTGELFF. The variable domain in full, completed from reference TRBV19 and TRBJ2-2, reads DGGITQSPKYLFRKEGQNVTLSCEQNLNHDAMYWYRQDPGQGLRLIYYSQIVNDFQKGDIAEGYSVSREKKESFPLTVTSAQKNPTAFYLCASSIGGGYTGELFFGEGSRLTVL.

The sample holds a few counts of this clone. The chain couples TRBV5-1 to TRBJ1-1; D is uncertain. The germline V and J ends were trimmed by 3 bases and 5 bases, with 11 bases remaining between them. From germline, CDR1 is SGHRS and CDR2 YFSETQ. This CDR3 contains 13 residues. The DNA for the CDR3 is TGCGCCAGCAGCTGGGAAGGGAGGACTGAAGCTTTCTTT. Encoded protein: CASSWEGRTEAFF.

The J gene is TRBJ1-5, the V gene TRBV6-6, with TRBD1 matching over 10 bases. V gave up 4 bases and J gave up 6 bases; unmatched junction bases: 9. The CDR3 is 16 residues long. Germline V lookup: CDR1 MNHNY, CDR2 SVGAGI (reference sequence). The CDR3 sequence is CASSSRQGAWGQPQHF. As DNA, the CDR3 is TGTGCCAGCAGTTCTCGACAGGGGGCTTGGGGTCAGCCCCAGCATTTT.

The V call is TRBV5-1, the J call TRBJ2-5; D is possibly TRBD1 (6 bases). Germline loops: CDR1 SGHRS, CDR2 YFSETQ. Trimming stripped 1 base from V and 0 bases from J, with 7 bases between. This CDR3 region has 14 residues. The CDR3 spells CASSLRQDQETQYF. The CDR3 DNA reads as TGCGCCAGCAGCTTGAGACAGGACCAAGAGACCCAGTACTTC. The complete variable domain, with remaining parts taken from reference TRBV5-1 and TRBJ2-5, reads KAGVTQTPRYLIKTRGQQVTLSCSPISGHRSVSWYQQTPGQGLQFLFEYFSETQRNKGNFPGRFSGRQFSNSRSEMNVSTLELGDSALYLCASSLRQDQETQYFGPGTRLLVL.

V usage is TRBV7-9 and J usage is TRBJ1-6; no clear D. Germline CDR1 SEHNR, CDR2 FQNEAQ (reference sequence). The CDR3 loop spans 14 amino acids. The V and J ends lost 3 bases and 5 bases respectively, with 8 bases between them. As DNA, the CDR3 is TGTGCCAGCAGCTTCAACAGAAATAATTCACCCCTCCACTTT. Its translation is CASSFNRNNSPLHF.

The gene calls are TRBV10-2 and TRBJ1-1, with D possibly TRBD1 on 5 matching bases. The CDR3 runs to 14 residues. Germline V lookup: CDR1 WSHSY, CDR2 SAAADI. The germline V and J ends were trimmed by 6 bases and 7 bases, with 18 bases remaining between them. CDR3 DNA: TGCGCCAGCAGGGTCGGGGGAGCCTCGAATGAAGCTTTCTTT. Its translation: CASRVGGASNEAFF.

The chain links TRBV5-1 to TRBJ1-2, with D perhaps matching TRBD1 (6 bases). CDR1 is SGHRS, CDR2 YFSETQ, per germline. CDR3 size: 12 residues. V lost 7 bases and J lost 7, with 14 bases in between. In DNA form, the CDR3 reads TGCGCCAGCGGAGGCCAGGGGCCTGGCTACACCTTC. It encodes CASGGQGPGYTF.

V usage is TRBV5-1 and J usage is TRBJ1-2; 8 positions agree with TRBD1. This CDR3 comprises 13 residues. Per the germline V gene, CDR1 is SGHRS and CDR2 is YFSETQ. V shed 4 bases and J 4 bases; nucleotides not matched to a gene: 3. CDR3 coding DNA: TGCGCCAGCAGCCCCGGACAGGGCTATGGCTACACCTTC. Protein: CASSPGQGYGYTF.

This clone was observed a few times. The rearrangement joins TRBV9 to TRBJ1-6; D is unresolved. Trimming pared 2 bases from V and 8 bases from J, leaving 11 bases between. The CDR3 runs to 14 residues. The germline gives CDR1 SGDLS, CDR2 YYNGEE. The CDR3 region has the DNA TGTGCCAGCAGCGTCGACGGCCTAGATTCACCCCTCCACTTT. Translating gives CASSVDGLDSPLHF.

The J gene is TRBJ2-1, the V gene TRBV6-5; TRBD2 matches 12 bases. The CDR3 is made up of 14 amino acids. Germline V gives CDR1 MNHEY, CDR2 SVGAGI. Trimming removed 8 bases from V and 10 bases from J; junction bases left unmatched: 9. The CDR3 here is CASRGTSGGLEQFF. DNA for the CDR3: TGTGCCAGCCGGGGAACTAGCGGGGGGTTGGAGCAGTTCTTC.

This chain connects TRBV3-1 (or the pseudogene TRBV3-2) to TRBJ2-7; D is unresolved. Trimming left V 4 bases short and J 5 bases short, with 18 bases between. The germline V gene has CDR1 LGHDT and CDR2 YNNKEL (reference sequence). The CDR3 is 15 residues long. CDR3 loop: CASSLTLASLHEQYF. CDR3 DNA: TGTGCCAGCAGCCTAACACTTGCTAGTCTCCACGAGCAGTACTTC.

J is TRBJ1-2 and V is TRBV9, with D tentatively TRBD1 (5 bases). Germline loops: CDR1 SGDLS, CDR2 YYNGEE. The length of the CDR3 is 15 residues. Trimming stripped 3 bases from V and 0 bases from J, with 12 bases between. The CDR3 DNA reads as TGTGCCAGCAGCGCCCGACAGCTTTCTAACTATGGCTACACCTTC. The encoded protein is CASSARQLSNYGYTF.

The gene calls are TRBV9 and TRBJ1-1; D is uncertain. CDR3 length: 12 residues. V was shortened by 6 bases and J by 1 base, with 7 bases between the two germline ends. Germline V gene lookup returns CDR1 SGDLS and CDR2 YYNGEE. As DNA, the CDR3 is TGTGCCAGCAAGGGAGGGAACACTGAAGCTTTCTTT. It specifies CASKGGNTEAFF.

The chain joins TRBV5-3 to TRBJ2-1; perhaps TRBD1 as D (7 bases). TRBV5-3 is recorded as an ORF, its role being uncertain. This CDR3 has 12 amino acids. With 7 bases removed from V and 10 bases from J, the gap between germline ends came to 15 bases. The CDR3: CARWPRGEEQFF. CDR3 DNA sequence: TGTGCCAGATGGCCCAGGGGGGAGGAGCAGTTCTTC.

The chain uses TRBV27 and TRBJ2-7, with D tentatively TRBD1 (7 bases). CDR3 length: 11 residues. V dropped 7 bases and J dropped 9 bases, with 13 bases sitting between them. Germline CDR1 is MNHEY and CDR2 is SMNVEV (reference sequence). CDR3 nucleotide sequence: TGTGCCAGCACCCGGGGGACAGTGCAGTACTTC. Its protein product is CASTRGTVQYF.

The J gene is TRBJ2-5, the V gene TRBV28; D remains unclear. Trimming left V 2 bases short and J 5 bases short, with 12 bases between. Germline-derived CDR1 and CDR2 are MDHEN and SYDVKM. This CDR3 is 14 amino acids long. CDR3 protein: CASSLLRVLETQYF. CDR3 DNA: TGTGCCAGCAGTTTACTCCGGGTACTGGAGACCCAGTACTTC.

The V and J genes are TRBV7-3 and TRBJ1-1; D is unresolved. CDR3 length equals 17 residues. Per the germline V gene, CDR1 is SGHTA and CDR2 is FQGTGA. V lost 4 bases and J 5 bases, leaving 23 bases between the germline ends. CDR3 sequence: CASSSRVLPQAGTEAFF. The CDR3 DNA sequence: TGTGCCAGCAGCTCCCGGGTGCTTCCTCAAGCGGGGACTGAAGCTTTCTTT.

This clone was recorded only once. A junction boundary mismatches the germline segment, possibly from a read error. The chain recombines TRBV5-1 with TRBJ2-2, with 8 bases lining up with TRBD1. Germline V lookup: CDR1 SGHRS, CDR2 YFSETQ. The CDR3 has 16 amino acids. CDR3 DNA: TGCGCCAGCAGCTTGGTTCAGGGGGCGAATACCGGGGAGCTGTTTTTT. The encoded protein is CASSLVQGANTGELFF.

This clone was found a few times. The J gene is TRBJ2-3, the V gene TRBV11-2; D uncertain. The CDR3 runs to 14 residues. The V end lost 3 bases, the J end lost 0 bases, and 7 bases lay between the germline ends. Germline CDR1 SGHAT, CDR2 FQNNGV. The CDR3 here is CASSLTLSTDTQYF. For the CDR3, the DNA is TGTGCCAGCAGCTTGACACTGAGCACAGATACGCAGTATTTT.

V gene TRBV7-3 combines with J gene TRBJ2-5; 8 bases agree with TRBD2. Germline V CDR1 and CDR2: SGHTA, FQGTGA. This CDR3 is built from 15 residues. The V gene end was trimmed by 5 bases and the J gene end by 4 bases; junction bases not matched to a gene: 9. CDR3 DNA: TGTGCCAGCAGCCGCAGCGGGGGTAGTGGAGAGACCCAGTACTTC. This translates into CASSRSGGSGETQYF.